These T cell receptor beta chains were read from a single sample in a study of PD-L1 blockade in urothelial cancer. TCRdb's copy holds only in-frame clones and misses some; the assay was immunoSEQ multiplex PCR. The sample records around 66,000 clones, about 88% being singletons. Source: PBMCs, taken around atezolizumab (anti-PD-L1) treatment. Receptors were obtained from a man in his 60s with urothelial cancer. The CDR3 runs from the conserved cysteine through the conserved F or W. A D gene is named only where the DNA matches it firmly. Not every row has a clone size; where given, it reads once, few, many or a size class.

TRBV9,-,-,TRBJ2-2,CASSQRGTGELFF,TGTGCCAGCAGCCAAAGAGGCACCGGGGAGCTGTTTTTT
TRBV6-5,-,-,TRBJ2-6,CASSYVGRGANVLTF,TGTGCCAGCAGTTACGTGGGGAGGGGGGCCAACGTCCTGACTTTC
TRBV6-1,-,-,TRBJ2-7,CASSLGTLGVGEQYF,TGTGCCAGCAGCCTAGGGACATTGGGTGTGGGGGAGCAGTACTTC
TRBV9,TRBD2,once,TRBJ2-2,CASSVVTGGHAGELFF,TGTGCCAGCAGCGTAGTGACGGGAGGGCATGCCGGGGAGCTGTTTTTT
TRBV7-9,-,-,TRBJ1-5,CASSLSFQTGDNQPQHF,TGTGCCAGCAGCTTATCCTTCCAGACAGGAGATAATCAGCCCCAGCATTTT
TRBV23-1,-,-,TRBJ1-5,CASSQSKPYNQPQHF,TGCGCCAGCAGTCAATCAAAGCCGTACAATCAGCCCCAGCATTTT
TRBV2,-,-,TRBJ2-3,CASKDWEYTDTQYF,TGTGCCAGCAAGGACTGGGAATACACAGATACGCAGTATTTT
TRBV30,-,-,TRBJ2-5,CAWKLGQPETQYF,TGTGCCTGGAAGCTTGGACAGCCGGAGACCCAGTACTTC
TRBV30,TRBD1,-,TRBJ1-3,CAWMGQSGNTIYF,TGTGCCTGGATGGGACAGAGTGGAAACACCATATATTTT
TRBV7-9,-,-,TRBJ2-7,CASSLAGTYEQYF,TGTGCCAGCAGCTTGGCAGGGACCTACGAGCAGTACTTC
TRBV30,TRBD1,-,TRBJ1-2,CAWARGQRDYGYTF,TGTGCCTGGGCCCGGGGACAGAGAGACTATGGCTACACCTTC
TRBV19,-,-,TRBJ2-6,CASQGPGANVLTF,TGTGCCAGTCAGGGGCCCGGGGCCAACGTCCTGACTTTC
TRBV28,-,-,TRBJ2-7,CASTHSVSGLISYEQYF,TGTGCCAGCACCCACTCGGTGTCAGGACTTATTTCCTACGAGCAGTACTTC
TRBV5-1,TRBD2,few,TRBJ2-5,CASSSRRVAGREETQYF,TGCGCCAGCAGCTCCCGGCGCGTAGCGGGCAGAGAAGAGACCCAGTACTTC
TRBV30,TRBD1,-,TRBJ2-7,CAWRGTGLGEQYF,TGTGCCTGGAGAGGGACAGGGCTTGGCGAGCAGTACTTC
TRBV5-1,-,-,TRBJ1-2,CASSLVGGGYTF,TGCGCCAGCAGCTTGGTAGGAGGTGGCTACACCTTC
TRBV7-3,TRBD2,few,TRBJ2-7,CASSTGLAGGIPSSYEQYF,TGTGCCAGCAGCACCGGACTAGCGGGGGGAATACCGAGCTCCTACGAGCAGTACTTC
TRBV6-5,-,-,TRBJ2-7,CASSYAQDFKEQYF,TGTGCCAGCAGTTACGCGCAGGACTTTAAGGAGCAGTACTTC
TRBV7-3,TRBD2,-,TRBJ2-3,CASSSSGKDTQYF,TGTGCCAGCAGCTCTAGCGGGAAAGATACGCAGTATTTT
TRBV19,-,-,TRBJ1-1,CASDGGVGTEAFF,TGTGCCAGCGACGGGGGGGTAGGTACTGAAGCTTTCTTT
TRBV7-9,-,-,TRBJ1-1,CASSQNTEAFF,TGTGCCAGCAGCCAGAACACTGAAGCTTTCTTT
TRBV7-9,-,-,TRBJ1-2,CASSLRPRVGRDYGYTF,TGTGCCAGCAGCTTACGCCCACGGGTCGGGAGAGACTATGGCTACACCTTC
TRBV5-1,-,few,TRBJ1-1,CASIAGDEAFF,TGCGCCAGCATAGCGGGGGACGAAGCTTTCTTT
TRBV5-5,TRBD2,-,TRBJ2-3,CASSRGTSGTVDTQYF,TGTGCCAGCAGCAGAGGGACTAGCGGGACAGTAGATACGCAGTATTTT
TRBV7-2,TRBD1,-,TRBJ2-5,CASSERTGVKTQYF,TGTGCCAGCAGCGAACGGACAGGGGTGAAGACCCAGTACTTC
TRBV19,TRBD2,-,TRBJ2-5,CASSIRGGETQYF,TGTGCCAGTAGTATTCGGGGAGGGGAGACCCAGTACTTC
TRBV5-1,TRBD1,-,TRBJ1-2,CASSLQGASDYGYTF,TGCGCCAGCAGCTTACAGGGGGCATCGGACTATGGCTACACCTTC
TRBV6-5,TRBD1,-,TRBJ1-3,CASGNHRGGGNTIYF,TGTGCCAGCGGAAACCACAGGGGAGGTGGAAACACCATATATTTT
TRBV7-3,-,-,TRBJ2-3,CASSLSGFTDTQYF,TGTGCCAGCAGCTTAAGCGGCTTCACAGATACGCAGTATTTT
TRBV30,TRBD1,-,TRBJ2-7,CAWSYDRGAYEQYF,TGTGCCTGGAGTTACGACAGGGGAGCCTACGAGCAGTACTTC
TRBV5-4,TRBD1,-,TRBJ1-1,CASSKGDRGTEAFF,TGTGCCAGCAGCAAGGGGGACAGGGGCACTGAAGCTTTCTTT
TRBV6-4,-,-,TRBJ2-1,CASSQRLDNEQFF,TGTGCCAGCAGTCAAAGACTAGACAATGAGCAGTTCTTC
TRBV18,-,-,TRBJ1-2,CASSPQPQGPTNYGYTF,TGTGCCAGCTCACCACAACCTCAGGGGCCTACTAACTATGGCTACACCTTC
TRBV7-2,TRBD1,-,TRBJ1-5,CASSPTTGGGNQPQHF,TGTGCCAGCAGCCCCACGACAGGGGGCGGGAACCAGCCCCAGCATTTT
TRBV19,-,-,TRBJ2-7,CASPLNPNYEQYF,TGTGCCAGCCCACTTAACCCGAACTACGAGCAGTACTTC
TRBV7-3,-,-,TRBJ2-7,CASSLRQEGYEQYF,TGTGCCAGCAGCTTAAGACAGGAAGGCTACGAGCAGTACTTC
TRBV10-1,-,-,TRBJ2-2,CASSELGAPHTGELFF,TGCGCCAGCAGTGAGCTGGGGGCCCCCCACACCGGGGAGCTGTTTTTT
TRBV19,TRBD1,-,TRBJ2-7,CASSTGQGFSYEQYF,TGTGCCAGTAGCACCGGACAGGGATTCTCCTACGAGCAGTACTTC
TRBV9,-,-,TRBJ2-6,CASSVTGTGANVLTF,TGTGCCAGCAGCGTTACAGGGACCGGGGCCAACGTCCTGACTTTC
TRBV19,-,few,TRBJ1-2,CASSIAPEYGYTF,TGTGCCAGTAGTATAGCTCCCGAGTATGGCTACACCTTC
TRBV9,TRBD2,-,TRBJ2-1,CASSDSGSGLNEQFF,TGTGCCAGCAGCGATAGCGGGAGCGGTCTAAATGAGCAGTTCTTC
TRBV19,TRBD1,-,TRBJ1-2,CASSMVTGTGVLNYGYTF,TGTGCCAGTAGTATGGTCACCGGGACAGGGGTTCTCAACTATGGCTACACCTTC
TRBV27,TRBD1,-,TRBJ1-1,CASSLYGTGGTEAFF,TGTGCCAGCAGTTTATATGGGACAGGGGGCACTGAAGCTTTCTTT
TRBV30,-,-,TRBJ2-1,CAWSTDSRQQFF,TGTGCCTGGAGCACAGACAGCCGTCAGCAGTTCTTC
TRBV7-3,-,-,TRBJ2-6,CASSPAVGSGANVLTF,TGTGCCAGCAGCCCCGCGGTGGGTTCCGGGGCCAACGTCCTGACTTTC
TRBV5-8,TRBD1,once,TRBJ2-5,CASSVDRGSETQYF,TGTGCCAGCAGCGTGGACAGGGGATCAGAGACCCAGTACTTC
TRBV6-6,-,-,TRBJ1-1,CASSTRTGSLGTEAFF,TGTGCCAGCAGTACGAGAACAGGGAGCCTGGGTACTGAAGCTTTCTTT
TRBV9,TRBD2,-,TRBJ2-2,CASSVGVLAGGPNTGELFF,TGTGCCAGCAGCGTTGGGGTCCTAGCGGGGGGCCCGAACACCGGGGAGCTGTTTTTT
TRBV6-5,-,once,TRBJ1-3,CASYRVPSGNTIYF,TGTGCCAGCTACAGGGTTCCGTCTGGAAACACCATATATTTT
TRBV18,-,-,TRBJ1-1,CASSPRPGGARTEAFF,TGTGCCAGCTCACCTAGACCCGGGGGGGCACGGACTGAAGCTTTCTTT
TRBV27,-,-,TRBJ1-3,CASRQSSGNTIYF,TGTGCCAGCAGACAGTCTTCTGGAAACACCATATATTTT
TRBV9,-,-,TRBJ1-3,CASSVGVGGLGNTIYF,TGTGCCAGCAGCGTAGGAGTCGGTGGACTTGGAAACACCATATATTTT
TRBV5-6,TRBD1,-,TRBJ2-7,CASSPFPTGGRHEQYF,TGTGCCAGCAGCCCCTTCCCAACAGGGGGCAGGCACGAGCAGTACTTC